These 32 T cell receptor beta chains originate from one sample sequenced in a study of blood T cell repertoires in COVID-19. The data were produced by immunoSEQ multiplex PCR, yet TCRdb's version contains in-frame clones alone and is incomplete. The top ten hold 15% to 17% of the sample, which has some 38,000 clones, roughly nine tenths seen once. The source material was peripheral blood. Receptors originate from a woman under 40 in a cohort sampled during active COVID-19.

For the CDR3, the DNA is TGTGCCAGCAGTTTATTTGGCGGGAGGGCGAGGAGGGACAATGAGCAGTTCTTC. Its translation is CASSLFGGRARRDNEQFF. J is TRBJ2-1 and V is TRBV28; the match to TRBD2 covers 9 bases. Trimming removed 1 base from V and 5 bases from J; junction bases left unmatched: 12. The CDR3 is 18 residues long. CDR1 and CDR2 (germline): MDHEN, SYDVKM. The complete variable domain, with remaining parts taken from reference TRBV28 and TRBJ2-1, reads DVKVTQSSRYLVKRTGEKVFLECVQDMDHENMFWYRQDPGLGLRLIYFSYDVKMKEKGDIPEGYSVSREKKERFSLILESASTNQTSMYLCASSLFGGRARRDNEQFFGPGTRLTVL.

The V and J genes are TRBV12-3 or TRBV12-4 and TRBJ2-7, with D possibly being TRBD1 (5 bases). The CDR3 is 12 residues long. Trimming took off 3 bases at V and 4 bases at J, with 7 bases between the two ends. The DNA of the CDR3 is TGTGCCAGCAGTTTCCAGGGTTACGAGCAGTACTTC. This sequence encodes CASSFQGYEQYF.

This chain joins TRBV11-2 and TRBJ2-2, with 10 nucleotides matching TRBD2. The germline gives CDR1 SGHAT, CDR2 FQNNGV. This CDR3 is built from 17 residues. The J segment lost 1 base and the V segment lost 5 bases, leaving 7 bases of the junction unmatched. The CDR3 DNA follows: TGTGCCAGCAGCCTCGGACGACTAGCGGGGAACACCGGGGAGCTGTTTTTT. Protein: CASSLGRLAGNTGELFF.

V gene TRBV7-2 combines with J gene TRBJ2-1; 8 bases agree with TRBD1. In germline, CDR1 is SGHTA, CDR2 FQGNSA. The CDR3 is 19 residues long. V was clipped by 5 bases and J by 3 bases; unmatched bases: 18. CDR3 DNA sequence: TGTGCCAGCAGCCCCCGGACAGGGTTAAGGCGGCGCTACTACAATGAGCAGTTCTTC. Its protein is CASSPRTGLRRRYYNEQFF. The full variable domain, with the rest looked up from reference TRBV7-2 and TRBJ2-1, is GAGVSQSPSNKVTEKGKDVELRCDPISGHTALYWYRQSLGQGLEFLIYFQGNSAPDKSGLPSDRFSAERTGGSVSTLTIQRTQQEDSAVYLCASSPRTGLRRRYYNEQFFGPGTRLTVL.

The chain employs TRBV24-1 and TRBJ2-2; 7 bases map to TRBD1. The germline V gene has CDR1 KGHDR and CDR2 SFDVKD. The CDR3 has 16 amino acids. V lost 0 bases and J lost 3; bases outside the gene matches: 3. The CDR3 here is CATSDLVQGDTGELFF. CDR3 in DNA: TGTGCCACCAGTGATTTGGTTCAGGGGGACACCGGGGAGCTGTTTTTT.

J is TRBJ2-7 and V is TRBV27, with a tentative D call TRBD2 (6 bases). This CDR3 is built from 14 residues. V was shortened by 6 bases and J by 2 bases, with 14 bases between the two germline ends. Per germline, CDR1 MNHEY and CDR2 SMNVEV (reference sequence). The CDR3 protein is CASRVTGGPYEQYF. The DNA for the CDR3 is TGTGCCAGCAGAGTCACCGGAGGGCCCTACGAGCAGTACTTC.

The chain combines TRBV3-1 (or the pseudogene TRBV3-2) with TRBJ2-1; 14 bases align to TRBD2. In germline, CDR1 is LGHDT, CDR2 YNNKEL (reference sequence). The CDR3 contains 16 residues. J lost 8 bases, V lost 5 bases, and 8 bases had no gene match. CDR3 loop: CASSARTSGRLDEQFF. CDR3 sequence (DNA): TGTGCCAGCAGCGCCCGGACTAGCGGGAGGCTGGATGAGCAGTTCTTC.

This chain joins TRBV5-6 and TRBJ2-7, with 13 bases lining up with TRBD2. Trimming removed 0 bases from V and 4 bases from J; junction bases left unmatched: 1. This CDR3 spans 15 amino acids. The germline CDR1 and CDR2 sequences are SGHDT and YYEEEE. CDR3 coding DNA: TGTGCCAGCAGCTTGGGGACTAGCGGGAGTTACGAGCAGTACTTC. Residues: CASSLGTSGSYEQYF.

The sample holds one count of this clone. In nucleotides, the CDR3 is TGTGCCAGCAGCGTAGGCCGGGGGACTCTGAACAATGAGCAGTTCTTC. Its protein is CASSVGRGTLNNEQFF. The chain links TRBV9 to TRBJ2-1; maybe TRBD2 (6 bases). The CDR3 is 16 residues long. V gave up 0 bases and J gave up 5 bases, with 15 bases separating them. CDR1 is SGDLS and CDR2 is YYNGEE in the germline V gene.

The chain is built from TRBV28 and TRBJ1-5, with D uncertain. Looked up from germline, CDR1 is MDHEN and CDR2 is SYDVKM. This CDR3 has 13 residues. Trimming left V 7 bases short and J 7 bases short, with 14 bases between. The CDR3 nucleotides are TGTGCCAGCACCTCCCTCTGGGCCCAGCCCCAGCATTTT. Translating it yields CASTSLWAQPQHF.

The chain uses TRBV7-3 and TRBJ1-4; D perhaps matches TRBD1 (5 bases). Germline CDR1 SGHTA, CDR2 FQGTGA. The CDR3 length is 15 residues. Trimming left V 0 bases short and J 4 bases short, with 9 bases between. The CDR3 sequence is CASSLTRESNEKLFF. The DNA of the CDR3 is TGTGCCAGCAGCTTAACCAGGGAAAGTAATGAAAAACTGTTTTTT.

The rearrangement uses TRBV24-1 and TRBJ2-3, with D tentatively TRBD2 (5 bases). Germline CDR1 and CDR2: KGHDR and SFDVKD. The CDR3 runs 14 residues. Deletions cut 3 bases from V and 2 bases from J, with 8 bases between. The CDR3 DNA follows: TGTGCCACCAGTGATCGCCGGGACACAGATACGCAGTATTTT. It codes for CATSDRRDTDTQYF.

The chain has TRBV27 and TRBJ1-6; 8 nucleotides match TRBD1. Germline loops: CDR1 MNHEY, CDR2 SMNVEV (reference sequence). There are 15 residues in the CDR3. V trimming: 6 bases; J trimming: 11 bases; junction bases outside the gene matches: 12. The CDR3 sequence is CASRVWGTGKAPLHF. DNA for the CDR3: TGTGCCAGCAGGGTATGGGGGACAGGAAAGGCACCCCTCCACTTT.

The chain couples TRBV24-1 to TRBJ2-3; no definite D call. Trimming pared 3 bases from V and 3 bases from J, leaving 15 bases between. In germline, CDR1 is KGHDR, CDR2 SFDVKD. The CDR3 sequence is 16 residues long. CDR3 nucleotide sequence: TGTGCCACCAGTGATCCCGACCCCCGGAGAACAGATACGCAGTATTTT. Translation: CATSDPDPRRTDTQYF.

The chain carries TRBV5-1 and TRBJ2-1, with D tentatively TRBD2 (6 bases). Germline V gene sequence: CDR1 SGHRS, CDR2 YFSETQ. This CDR3 has 13 residues. The V end was cut by 1 base, the J end by 8 bases, with 10 bases between. As DNA, the CDR3 is TGCGCCAGCAGCTTGATGGCTAGCGATGAGCAGTTCTTC. Translating it yields CASSLMASDEQFF.

This chain joins TRBV4-2 and TRBJ1-2; D ambiguous. The germline V and J ends were trimmed by 0 bases and 6 bases, with 8 bases remaining between them. The CDR3 extends over 13 amino acids. Germline V gene data show CDR1 as LGHNA and CDR2 as YNFKEQ. The CDR3: CASSQEHEDGYTF. In DNA form, the CDR3 reads TGTGCCAGCAGCCAAGAGCACGAGGATGGCTACACCTTC.

The J gene is TRBJ2-1, the V gene TRBV7-9; D call uncertain. CDR1 is SEHNR and CDR2 is FQNEAQ in the germline V gene (reference sequence). The CDR3 has 13 amino acids. V was trimmed by 1 base and J by 6 bases, leaving 7 bases between them. The CDR3 loop reads CASSLDAGNEQFF. The CDR3 DNA sequence: TGTGCCAGCAGCTTAGATGCAGGCAATGAGCAGTTCTTC.

The CDR3: CASSLGTRSSYEQYF. Written as DNA, the CDR3 is TGCGCCAGCAGCTTGGGTACTAGGAGCTCCTACGAGCAGTACTTC. The chain combines TRBV5-1 with TRBJ2-7; maybe TRBD2 (5 bases). The V end lost 0 bases, the J end lost 0 bases, and 10 bases lay between the germline ends. The CDR3 loop spans 15 amino acids. Germline assignment: CDR1 SGHRS and CDR2 YFSETQ.

This chain uses TRBV15 with TRBJ1-3; 7 nucleotides align to TRBD1. The CDR3 covers 14 residues. Looked up from germline, CDR1 is LNHNV and CDR2 is YYDKDF (reference sequence). V trimming: 3 bases; J trimming: 1 base; junction bases outside the gene matches: 0. CDR3 coding DNA: TGTGCCACCAGCAGGACAGGGTCTGGAAACACCATATATTTT. Protein: CATSRTGSGNTIYF.

The genes are TRBV6-2 or TRBV6-3 and TRBJ2-1; D gene uncertain. From germline, CDR1 is MNHEY and CDR2 SVGEGT. V was trimmed by 6 bases and J by 8 bases, leaving 8 bases between them. The CDR3 totals 11 residues. The CDR3 DNA is TGTGCCAGCAGCCGCGCCGATGAGCAGTTCTTC. The encoded protein is CASSRADEQFF.

This rearrangement joins TRBV5-8 to TRBJ2-5; D is perhaps TRBD2 (6 bases). Trimming left V 3 bases short and J 5 bases short, with 20 bases between. CDR3 size: 16 residues. Germline V gene lookup returns CDR1 SGHTS and CDR2 YDEGEE. The chain's CDR3 is CASSSGFAEGLETQYF. In nucleotides, the CDR3 is TGTGCCAGCAGCTCCGGGTTTGCGGAGGGCCTGGAGACCCAGTACTTC.

The J gene is TRBJ1-3, the V gene TRBV6-5; a possible D gene is TRBD1 (5 bases). This CDR3 contains 15 residues. Germline values: CDR1 MNHEY, CDR2 SVGAGI. V was shortened by 8 bases and J by 0 bases, with 14 bases between the two germline ends. In nucleotides, the CDR3 is TGTGCCAGCGTAAGGGGCCCGAGCTCTGGAAACACCATATATTTT. It yields the protein CASVRGPSSGNTIYF.

CDR3: CASSHAVRATGNTIYF. In DNA, the CDR3 is TGCGCCAGCAGCCATGCCGTCCGAGCAACTGGAAACACCATATATTTT. The V gene is TRBV4-3, the J gene TRBJ1-3; D ambiguous. Trimming cost V 3 bases and J 2 bases, with 14 bases left between them. CDR3 size: 16 residues. Germline values: CDR1 LGHNA, CDR2 YSLEER.

The chain carries TRBV13 and TRBJ2-7, with 11 nucleotides matching TRBD1. Germline CDR1 is PRHDT and CDR2 is FYEKMQ (reference sequence). J was trimmed by 0 bases and V by 5 bases; bases with no gene match: 3. The CDR3 is 15 amino acids. The DNA for the CDR3 is TGTGCCAGCAGCCCAGGGACAGGGGGCTCCTACGAGCAGTACTTC. Protein: CASSPGTGGSYEQYF.

V gene TRBV4-1 combines with J gene TRBJ2-2; possibly TRBD1 for D (5 bases). V shed 1 base and J shed 3 bases, with 12 bases lying between them. CDR3 length: 16 amino acids. Germline lookup yields CDR1 MGHRA and CDR2 YSYEKL. The CDR3 loop is CASSQGQTAYTGELFF. In DNA form, the CDR3 reads TGCGCCAGCAGCCAAGGCCAGACAGCCTACACCGGGGAGCTGTTTTTT.

This rearrangement joins TRBV24-1 to TRBJ2-1; 8 bases line up with TRBD1. The CDR3 has 16 residues. J was trimmed by 4 bases and V by 5 bases; bases with no gene match: 9. Germline loops: CDR1 KGHDR, CDR2 SFDVKD. Written as DNA, the CDR3 is TGTGCCACCAGTGTCGACAGGGGCGCTTATTACAATGAGCAGTTCTTC. It translates to CATSVDRGAYYNEQFF.

The sample holds a few counts of this clone. The genes are TRBV6-6 and TRBJ2-1, with TRBD2 as a possible D gene (6 bases). V gave up 2 bases and J gave up 4 bases, with 15 bases separating them. This CDR3 has 16 residues. Per the germline V gene, CDR1 is MNHNY and CDR2 is SVGAGI (reference sequence). CDR3 sequence (DNA): TGTGCCAGCAGTTACAGAGGCGGGACTTTATACAATGAGCAGTTCTTC. This codes for CASSYRGGTLYNEQFF.

The V and J genes are TRBV7-2 and TRBJ1-2, with 8 bases identical to TRBD1. CDR3 size: 17 residues. Germline trimming cut 1 base from V and 4 bases from J; bases unmatched to any gene: 11. From germline, CDR1 is SGHTA and CDR2 FQGNSA. CDR3 in amino acids: CASSLGARQGSLYGYTF. CDR3 coding DNA: TGTGCCAGCAGCTTAGGGGCCCGACAGGGGAGCCTCTATGGCTACACCTTC.

Regarding this clone: An end of the junction differs from the germline gene, which may be a read error. The rearrangement joins TRBV24-1 to TRBJ1-5; 7 bases fit TRBD1. The V gene's germline CDR1 is KGHDR and CDR2 SFDVKD. CDR3 size: 15 residues. In DNA, the CDR3 is TGTGCCGCCAGTGACCAAGGACAGGGCAATCAGCCCCAGCATTTT. This translates into CAASDQGQGNQPQHF.

CDR3 loop: CASSLNGLNTEAFF. The CDR3 nucleotides are TGTGCCAGCAGCTTAAATGGGCTGAACACTGAAGCTTTCTTT. The chain carries TRBV7-3 and TRBJ1-1, with D unresolved. Trimming took off 1 base at V and 0 bases at J, with 6 bases between the two ends. Germline V gene lookup returns CDR1 SGHTA and CDR2 FQGTGA. The CDR3 has 14 residues.

The V call is TRBV7-2, the J call TRBJ1-1; the D is unclear. Germline V gene data show CDR1 as SGHTA and CDR2 as FQGNSA. V was cut by 8 bases and J by 6 bases, with 10 bases left in between. CDR3 size: 11 residues. The CDR3 DNA follows: TGTGCCAGCTCCCAGGCATCTGAAGCTTTCTTT. Encoded protein: CASSQASEAFF. The entire variable domain, with the rest obtained from reference TRBV7-2 and TRBJ1-1, is as follows: GAGVSQSPSNKVTEKGKDVELRCDPISGHTALYWYRQSLGQGLEFLIYFQGNSAPDKSGLPSDRFSAERTGGSVSTLTIQRTQQEDSAVYLCASSQASEAFFGQGTRLTVV.

The rearrangement joins TRBV30 to TRBJ1-4, with D unresolved. The CDR3 is 12 residues long. The germline gives CDR1 GTSNPN, CDR2 SVGIG (reference sequence). Trimming cost V 2 bases and J 5 bases, with 6 bases left between them. CDR3 residues: CAWSRPNEKLFF. The CDR3, as DNA: TGTGCCTGGAGTCGTCCGAATGAAAAACTGTTTTTT.